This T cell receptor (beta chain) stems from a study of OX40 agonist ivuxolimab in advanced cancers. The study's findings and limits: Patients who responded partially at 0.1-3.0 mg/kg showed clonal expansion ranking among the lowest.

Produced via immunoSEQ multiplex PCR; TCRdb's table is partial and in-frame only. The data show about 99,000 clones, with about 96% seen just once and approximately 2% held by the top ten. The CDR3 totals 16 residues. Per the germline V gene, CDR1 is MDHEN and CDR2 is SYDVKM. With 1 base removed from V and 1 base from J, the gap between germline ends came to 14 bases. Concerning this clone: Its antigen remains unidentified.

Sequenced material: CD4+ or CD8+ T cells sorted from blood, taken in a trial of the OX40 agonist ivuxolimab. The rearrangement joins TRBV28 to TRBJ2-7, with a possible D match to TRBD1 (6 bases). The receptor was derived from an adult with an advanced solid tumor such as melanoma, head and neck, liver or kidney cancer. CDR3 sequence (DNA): TGTGCCAGCAGTTTATTCTGGTCAGGGACATCCTACGAGCAGTACTTC. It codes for CASSLFWSGTSYEQYF.